This TCR beta chain was captured in a study of T cells in Graves' hyperthyroidism and ophthalmopathy. Study information: Peripheral blood was obtained at initial diagnosis, preceding any treatment.

This clonotype was recorded many times. Its antigen is currently unknown. TCR beta CDR3 regions were amplified from RNA. RT-PCR in the first round (using the HTBI primer set) targeted the TCR CDR3. TCRdb ran MiXCR on the multiplex PCR reads and lists one entry per CDR3 protein. The sample includes about 480,000 distinct CDR3 sequences, approximately 25% seen only once; the top ten take around 11%. Study findings and constraints: Ophthalmopathy was distinguished from stable hyperthyroidism by 13 V-J signatures. Most thyroid-expanded clonotypes above 0.001 were also found in blood.

Germline CDR1 and CDR2: SNHLY and FYNNEI. This CDR3 comprises 11 residues. Deletions cut 8 bases from V and 5 bases from J, with 4 bases between. This TCR came from a woman aged 25 to 45 with Graves' ophthalmopathy. Sequences were obtained from blood. The chain uses TRBV2 and TRBJ1-6; D unclear. The CDR3 sequence is CASLDNSPLHF. As DNA, the CDR3 is TGTGCCAGCTTGGATAATTCACCCCTCCACTTT.